Each of the 13 T cell receptor beta chains below was sequenced from the same sample in a study of T-cell reconstitution after alpha-beta-depleted transplantation in children. The authors prepared the TCRbeta library with unique molecular identifiers. TCRdb itself ran the PCR reads through MiXCR, one entry per CDR3 protein. The data hold 500,000 to 650,000 distinct CDR3 sequences, with about an eighth observed a single time. The specimen comprised PBMCs, mostly from graft donor cells, sampled 360 days after TCRalphabeta/CD19-depleted stem cell transplant. All receptors derive from a male patient younger than 18 who had a stem cell transplant for acute myeloid leukemia, so the T cells may come from the graft donor.

This clonotype was counted between two and nine times. V usage is TRBV21-1 and J usage is TRBJ2-7; the table assigns TRBD2, which was not confirmed against the DNA. TRBV21-1 is a pseudogene locus. This CDR3 contains 9 residues. CDR3 DNA: TGTGCCAGCAGCTTAGTCCCGTACTTC. The encoded protein is CASSLVPYF.

This clonotype has ten or more counts. The genes are TRBV28 and TRBJ2-2, with D possibly being TRBD2 (5 bases). V lost 3 bases and J lost 6, with 14 bases in between. Germline V gene sequence: CDR1 MDHEN, CDR2 SYDVKM. CDR3 length: 15 residues. CDR3 sequence reads: CASSLGALASGELFF. Written as DNA, the CDR3 is TGTGCCAGCAGTTTGGGTGCTCTAGCATCCGGGGAGCTGTTTTTT.

The chain uses TRBV28 and TRBJ2-4, with D unresolved. This CDR3 contains 21 residues. Germline-derived CDR1 and CDR2 are MDHEN and SYDVKM. Deletions cut 6 bases from V and 3 bases from J, with 33 bases between. CDR3 loop: CASSPDPHRAGLGLGKNIQYF. In DNA form, the CDR3 reads TGTGCCAGCAGCCCCGACCCCCACCGGGCAGGTCTCGGATTGGGCAAAAACATTCAGTACTTC.

This clonotype appeared a few times. This chain joins TRBV28 and TRBJ1-2; D is unresolved. CDR1 is MDHEN, CDR2 SYDVKM, per germline. V was shortened by 5 bases and J by 2 bases, with 6 bases between the two germline ends. This CDR3 region has 12 residues. The CDR3 loop is CASSPNNYGYTF. In nucleotides, the CDR3 is TGTGCCAGCAGTCCAAACAACTATGGCTACACCTTC.

This clonotype appeared a few times. The gene calls are TRBV5-1 and TRBJ2-7; the match to TRBD1 covers 7 bases. Looked up from germline, CDR1 is SGHRS and CDR2 is YFSETQ. There are 14 residues in the CDR3. Trimming at V came to 4 bases and at J to 2 bases, leaving 6 bases not matched to a gene. The CDR3 bases are TGCGCCAGCAGCCCGTGGGACAGTACCTACGAGCAGTACTTC. This codes for CASSPWDSTYEQYF.

This clonotype was found a few times. The V call is TRBV29-1, the J call TRBJ2-2; D might be TRBD2 (7 bases). The CDR3 loop spans 15 amino acids. V was clipped by 2 bases and J by 4 bases, with 14 bases between them. Germline CDR1 and CDR2: SQVTM and ANQGSEA. For the CDR3, the DNA is TGCAGCGTTGAAATGGCCGGGGGGCGCACCGGGGAGCTGTTTTTT. Translation: CSVEMAGGRTGELFF.

This clonotype was counted ten times or more. The chain combines TRBV20-1 with TRBJ2-5, with TRBD2 identical over 7 bases. After removal of 1 base from V and 4 bases from J, the junction contained 3 bases not matched to a gene. Germline assignment: CDR1 DFQATT and CDR2 SNEGSKA (reference sequence). The CDR3 contains 13 residues. The CDR3 here is CSARGPGGETQYF. The CDR3 DNA is TGCAGTGCTAGAGGACCGGGAGGAGAGACCCAGTACTTC.

The rearrangement links TRBV3-1 to TRBJ2-3; TRBD2 matches at 10 bases. CDR3 length: 15 amino acids. Trimming removed 1 base from V and 9 bases from J; junction bases left unmatched: 7. Germline CDR1 reads LGHDT; CDR2 reads YNNKEL (reference sequence). The CDR3 here is CASSQVAGGAGTQYF. CDR3 bases: TGTGCCAGCAGCCAAGTAGCGGGGGGTGCGGGCACGCAGTATTTT.

This clonotype was seen at least ten times. The chain is built from TRBV20-1 and TRBJ2-3, with 7 positions matching TRBD2. Per the germline V gene, CDR1 is DFQATT and CDR2 is SNEGSKA (reference sequence). The CDR3 covers 14 residues. V gave up 3 bases and J gave up 0 bases; unmatched junction bases: 3. The CDR3 DNA sequence: TGCAGTGCTAGCGGGAGGCCGAGCACAGATACGCAGTATTTT. It codes for CSASGRPSTDTQYF.

This sequence joins TRBV28 and TRBJ1-1; no clear D. This CDR3 has 14 residues. V was trimmed by 6 bases and J by 8 bases, leaving 19 bases between them. Germline assignment: CDR1 MDHEN and CDR2 SYDVKM. CDR3 in DNA: TGTGCCAGCAGGCCCCCGGGATCCGGGTACGAAGCTTTCTTT. Protein sequence: CASRPPGSGYEAFF.

This clonotype turned up a few times. The chain links TRBV28 to TRBJ2-5; TRBD2 matches 15 bases. This CDR3 has 17 amino acids. Per the germline V gene, CDR1 is MDHEN and CDR2 is SYDVKM. V shed 3 bases, J shed 3 bases, and the junction held 5 bases outside the gene matches. CDR3 sequence: CASSFSGLAGGKETQYF. For the CDR3, the DNA is TGTGCCAGCAGTTTCTCGGGACTAGCGGGAGGAAAAGAGACCCAGTACTTC.

The chain recombines TRBV14 with TRBJ2-3; 8 bases are a match to TRBD2. Germline loops: CDR1 SGHDN, CDR2 FVKESK. The CDR3 is 19 residues long. Losses at the gene ends were 4 bases for V and 6 bases for J; bases not matched to a gene: 21. The CDR3 sequence is CASSRRDPGLDFGTDTQYF. The DNA of the CDR3 is TGTGCCAGCAGCCGTCGGGATCCGGGACTAGATTTTGGTACGGATACGCAGTATTTT.

The chain links TRBV5-4 to TRBJ2-1, with 12 positions matching TRBD2. The CDR3 has 15 amino acids. Per germline, CDR1 SGHNT and CDR2 YYREEE (reference sequence). With V trimmed by 0 bases and J by 16 bases, 11 bases remained unmatched. CDR3 coding DNA: TGTGCCAGCAGCTTGGGGACTAGCGGGGTCGACGGAGTTTTCTTC. Translated: CASSLGTSGVDGVFF.